Following are 19 T cell receptor beta chains from one sample sequenced in a study of shared clonotypes between healthy human individuals. Only in-frame clones appear in the TCRdb table, and some are missing; sequencing was by immunoSEQ multiplex PCR. The sample holds approximately 2.5 million clones, 93% seen once. The material sequenced was naive CD4+ T cells from PBMCs. Subset: CD45RA+ positively selected. Receptor source: a man in his late teens or twenties in good health. Some clones in this sample may be carry-over from other donors' samples.

V and J are TRBV4-3 and TRBJ2-3; TRBD2 aligns across 9 bases. The CDR3 consists of 16 residues. After removal of 0 bases from V and 4 bases from J, the junction contained 5 bases not matched to a gene. Germline CDR1 is LGHNA and CDR2 is YSLEER. The CDR3 spells CASSQDGGRASDTQYF. CDR3 sequence (DNA): TGCGCCAGCAGCCAAGATGGCGGGAGGGCCTCAGATACGCAGTATTTT.

Details on this clone: Other DNA sequences within the sample encode an identical CDR3. This chain connects TRBV7-2 to TRBJ1-2; the D is unclear. Per the germline V gene, CDR1 is SGHTA and CDR2 is FQGNSA. The germline V and J ends were trimmed by 9 bases and 8 bases, with 16 bases remaining between them. The CDR3 sequence is 12 residues long. This CDR3 reads CASSLLLGGYTF. The CDR3, as DNA: TGTGCCAGTAGCCTCCTTCTGGGGGGCTACACCTTC.

The rearrangement links TRBV19 to TRBJ1-2; TRBD1 might be the D (6 bases). V was cut by 5 bases and J by 8 bases, with 18 bases left in between. The CDR3 spans 14 residues. Per germline, CDR1 LNHDA and CDR2 SQIVND (reference sequence). CDR3 DNA sequence: TGTGCCAGTAGTGTCCCCCTCAGGGGAAACGGCTACACCTTC. Translated: CASSVPLRGNGYTF.

V and J are TRBV29-1 and TRBJ2-5, with a possible D match to TRBD2 (5 bases). The J call may be faulty, since TRBJ2-7 better matches the DNA end. In germline, CDR1 is SQVTM, CDR2 ANQGSEA. This CDR3 spans 12 amino acids. CDR3 bases: TGCAGTACCTGGGAGATAGGATACGAGCAGTACTTC. It translates to CSTWEIGYEQYF.

V is TRBV18 and J is TRBJ2-7; 7 bases line up with TRBD1. CDR3 length equals 14 residues. The germline gives CDR1 KGHSH, CDR2 LQKENI. The junction had 7 bases not matched to a gene; V was cut back by 3 bases and J by 5 bases. This chain's CDR3 is CASSPTGTDNEQYF. CDR3 nucleotides: TGTGCCAGCTCACCTACCGGGACAGACAACGAGCAGTACTTC.

This sequence joins TRBV25-1 and TRBJ2-1; D ambiguous. The germline V and J ends were trimmed by 1 base and 1 base, with 14 bases remaining between them. The CDR3 is made up of 17 amino acids. CDR1 MGHDK and CDR2 SYGVNS come from the germline V gene. This CDR3 is CASSESEYSKSYNEQFF. The CDR3 nucleotides are TGTGCCAGCAGTGAATCTGAGTATTCAAAGTCCTACAATGAGCAGTTCTTC.

As DNA, the CDR3 is TGTGCCACACAGGCAACTCGATATAGCGGGGGCCAAGAGACCCAGTACTTC. This gives the protein CATQATRYSGGQETQYF. The chain joins TRBV10-3 to TRBJ2-5; TRBD2 matches 9 bases. V shed 10 bases and J 1 base; nucleotides not matched to a gene: 16. Per the germline V gene, CDR1 is ENHRY and CDR2 is SYGVKD. CDR3 length equals 17 residues.

The gene calls are TRBV5-6 and TRBJ2-4; D call uncertain. V was cut by 2 bases and J by 1 base, with 10 bases left in between. The CDR3 consists of 15 residues. The V gene's germline CDR1 is SGHDT and CDR2 YYEEEE. CDR3: CASSFGVMAKNIQYF. CDR3 in DNA: TGTGCCAGCAGCTTTGGGGTTATGGCCAAAAACATTCAGTACTTC.

V gene TRBV30 combines with J gene TRBJ1-3; D is unclear. Germline loops: CDR1 GTSNPN, CDR2 SVGIG (reference sequence). The CDR3 runs 12 residues. The V gene lost 4 bases and the J gene lost 4 bases, with 8 bases spanning the gap. The CDR3 is CAWNDLGNTIYF. Here the CDR3 DNA reads TGTGCCTGGAACGACCTCGGAAACACCATATATTTT.

The genes are TRBV30 and TRBJ1-5; no definite D call. CDR3 length: 12 residues. The V end was cut by 2 bases, the J end by 4 bases, with 6 bases between. Germline CDR1 is GTSNPN and CDR2 is SVGIG (reference sequence). The CDR3 region is CAWSLVNQPQHF. The CDR3 DNA reads as TGTGCCTGGAGTCTCGTGAATCAGCCCCAGCATTTT.

The chain has TRBV18 and TRBJ1-4; a possible D gene is TRBD1 (6 bases). Trimming cost V 3 bases and J 3 bases, with 14 bases left between them. Germline lookup yields CDR1 KGHSH and CDR2 LQKENI. The CDR3 consists of 16 residues. The CDR3 spells CASSPQQGVANEKLFF. The CDR3 coding sequence is TGTGCCAGCTCACCTCAACAGGGAGTAGCTAATGAAAAACTGTTTTTT.

The chain couples TRBV5-1 to TRBJ2-1; the D gene is possibly TRBD2 (5 bases). V lost 4 bases and J lost 6, with 20 bases in between. CDR3 length equals 16 residues. Looked up from germline, CDR1 is SGHRS and CDR2 is YFSETQ. CDR3 sequence reads: CASSHHGGLQSNEQFF. CDR3 nucleotide sequence: TGCGCCAGCAGCCACCACGGCGGACTCCAGTCCAATGAGCAGTTCTTC.

This clone has just a few counts. This chain joins TRBV2 and TRBJ1-1; maybe TRBD1 (5 bases). The CDR3 spans 13 residues. Germline values: CDR1 SNHLY, CDR2 FYNNEI. V gave up 5 bases and J gave up 0 bases, with 7 bases separating them. CDR3 protein: CASSTRVNTEAFF. Written as DNA, the CDR3 is TGTGCCAGCAGTACCAGGGTGAACACTGAAGCTTTCTTT.

The chain has TRBV10-1 and TRBJ1-3; weak D call: TRBD1 (5 bases). V lost 3 bases and J 4 bases, leaving 10 bases between the germline ends. The CDR3 sequence is 14 residues long. Germline-derived CDR1 and CDR2 are WNHNN and SYGVQD (reference sequence). For the CDR3, the DNA is TGCGCCAGCAGTGAAGAATCAGGGGGAAACACCATATATTTT. Translation: CASSEESGGNTIYF.

The chain recombines TRBV5-4 with TRBJ2-2; no clear D. Trimming stripped 0 bases from V and 5 bases from J, with 8 bases between. Germline loops: CDR1 SGHNT, CDR2 YYREEE (reference sequence). This CDR3 has 14 amino acids. In DNA form, the CDR3 reads TGTGCCAGCAGCTTGGTGCAGTCGACCGGGGAGCTGTTTTTT. The encoded protein is CASSLVQSTGELFF. The whole variable domain, filled in from reference TRBV5-4 and TRBJ2-2, reads ETGVTQSPTHLIKTRGQQVTLRCSSQSGHNTVSWYQQALGQGPQFIFQYYREEENGRGNFPPRFSGLQFPNYSSELNVNALELDDSALYLCASSLVQSTGELFFGEGSRLTVL.

The CDR3 sequence is CASSYTYNEQFF. The CDR3 DNA reads as TGTGCCAGCAGTTATACCTACAATGAGCAGTTCTTC. The gene calls are TRBV2 and TRBJ2-1; D is uncertain. The germline V gene has CDR1 SNHLY and CDR2 FYNNEI. V shed 5 bases and J shed 2 bases, with 4 bases lying between them. The CDR3 has 12 residues.

The rearrangement links TRBV19 to TRBJ1-1; tentatively, D is TRBD1 (6 bases). Trimming took off 5 bases at V and 0 bases at J, with 13 bases between the two ends. The CDR3 runs 15 residues. CDR1 LNHDA and CDR2 SQIVND come from the germline V gene (reference sequence). The CDR3 protein is CASSLRGGVNTEAFF. DNA of the CDR3: TGTGCCAGTAGTCTCCGAGGGGGGGTGAACACTGAAGCTTTCTTT.

The chain recombines TRBV7-2 with TRBJ2-3, with 10 bases matching TRBD2. From germline, CDR1 is SGHTA and CDR2 FQGNSA. The trim removed 0 bases at V and 4 bases at J, leaving 7 bases unmatched. This CDR3 is 17 amino acids long. The CDR3 coding sequence is TGTGCCAGCAGCTTAGCGCCGACTAGCGGGTACCCAGATACGCAGTATTTT. This sequence encodes CASSLAPTSGYPDTQYF.

CDR3 nucleotide sequence: TGTGCCAGCAGTGAAGACAGGGGATACCAGCCCCAGCATTTT. It is translated as CASSEDRGYQPQHF. The chain employs TRBV2 and TRBJ1-5, with 7 nucleotides matching TRBD1. Germline-derived CDR1 and CDR2 are SNHLY and FYNNEI. CDR3 length: 14 residues. Trimming removed 1 base from V and 7 bases from J; junction bases left unmatched: 4.